This T cell receptor (beta chain) originates from a study of monozygotic twins with inflammatory bowel disease. Looked up from germline, CDR1 is SQVTM and CDR2 is ANQGSEA. This CDR3 has 16 residues. TCRdb re-called the 5' RACE reads; every CDR3 protein appears as one record, without DNA. This repertoire includes roughly 140,000 distinct CDR3 sequences. This clonotype originated in a human donor with ulcerative colitis or Crohn's disease, or a healthy co-twin of an affected twin (not recorded which). The chain carries TRBV29-1 and TRBJ2-7; the TRBD1 assignment by TCRdb is unverifiable without DNA. Sequencing was done on a sample of blood. The CDR3 reads CSALGRAPGGSYEQYF.